A single TCR beta chain is shown here with its context. The sequenced template was cDNA made from the entire isolated RNA. Here immunoSEQ multiplex PCR was the method, and the copy in TCRdb shows in-frame clones only, minus some. This table holds over 15,000 clones, 50% found once. This specimen comes from a study of beta chain features in type 1 diabetes. The length of the CDR3 is 13 residues. Per germline, CDR1 SGHRS and CDR2 YFSETQ. V dropped 0 bases and J dropped 8 bases, with 9 bases sitting between them. The specimen sequenced was stem cell memory CD4+ T cells from blood. This rearrangement joins TRBV5-1 to TRBJ2-1; D call uncertain. The source of this sequence is a man between 18 and 29 years old in good health. CDR3 region: CASSLGSVDEQFF. In nucleotides, the CDR3 is TGCGCCAGCAGCTTGGGTAGTGTCGATGAGCAGTTCTTC. The complete variable domain, with remaining parts taken from reference TRBV5-1 and TRBJ2-1, reads KAGVTQTPRYLIKTRGQQVTLSCSPISGHRSVSWYQQTPGQGLQFLFEYFSETQRNKGNFPGRFSGRQFSNSRSEMNVSTLELGDSALYLCASSLGSVDEQFFGPGTRLTVL.